The 8 T cell receptor beta chains presented below share a single source sample, sequenced in a study of long-term antiretroviral therapy in people with HIV (dated by TCRdb to between 2021 and 2022). The immunoSEQ hsTCRB v3.0 assay was used at survey level resolution for TRB variable region sequencing. The table was pulled from immuneACCESS by TCRdb, which kept in-frame rearrangements only. Such tables lose some clones; where checked, under half of the loss comes from unresolved V genes, and the rest has no known cause. Recorded for this sample are fewer than 25,000 clones; about 91% of them occurred a single time. In total, the top ten clones hold roughly 8.7% of the sample. This sample comprised unsorted PBMCs, obtained 1.8 years before starting antiretroviral therapy. Every receptor here comes from a man between 45 and 60 years old with HIV.

The chain joins TRBV7-3 to TRBJ2-3, with unresolved D. Deletions cut 3 bases from V and 2 bases from J, with 12 bases between. Germline V lookup: CDR1 SGHTA, CDR2 FQGTGA. CDR3 length: 15 amino acids. CDR3 nucleotides: TGTGCCAGCAGCTTTTCCCCTCTTGACACAGATACGCAGTATTTT. Translating gives CASSFSPLDTDTQYF.

This chain uses TRBV5-8 with TRBJ1-1, with D hard to call. Germline V gene data show CDR1 as SGHTS and CDR2 as YDEGEE. V lost 4 bases and J 4 bases, leaving 5 bases between the germline ends. The CDR3 length is 11 residues. CDR3 sequence reads: CASSRGTEAFF. Here the CDR3 DNA reads TGTGCCAGCAGCCGTGGCACTGAAGCTTTCTTT. Complete variable domain (other parts from reference TRBV5-8 and TRBJ1-1): EAGVTQSPTHLIKTRGQQATLRCSPISGHTSVYWYQQALGLGLQFLLWYDEGEERNRGNFPPRFSGRQFPNYSSELNVNALELEDSALYLCASSRGTEAFFGQGTRLTVV.

This chain uses TRBV6-5 with TRBJ1-2; perhaps TRBD1 as D (5 bases). Germline V lookup: CDR1 MNHEY, CDR2 SVGAGI. Between the trimmed V and J ends, which lost 5 bases and 8 bases, there was a span of 21 bases. The CDR3 has 15 residues. DNA for the CDR3: TGTGCCAGCAGTCACCTGGGACTTATGACCGAAGGCTACACCTTC. It is translated as CASSHLGLMTEGYTF.

The chain carries TRBV11-2 and TRBJ2-1, with 9 bases lining up with TRBD1. The CDR3 spans 17 residues. In germline, CDR1 is SGHAT, CDR2 FQNNGV. The junction had 11 bases not matched to a gene; V was cut back by 0 bases and J by 8 bases. CDR3 protein: CASSLEVGTGRVDEQFF. In DNA form, the CDR3 reads TGTGCCAGCAGCTTAGAGGTAGGGACAGGGAGGGTCGATGAGCAGTTCTTC.

The chain recombines TRBV9 with TRBJ2-7; no clear D gene. CDR3 length equals 13 residues. Trimming shortened V by 1 base and J by 6 bases, and 11 bases separated the two germline ends. Germline V gene lookup returns CDR1 SGDLS and CDR2 YYNGEE. CDR3 nucleotides: TGTGCCAGCAGCGTATCCCCCTCGGCCGAGCAGTACTTC. It specifies CASSVSPSAEQYF. Combining the CDR3 with reference TRBV9 and TRBJ2-7 gives the whole variable domain DSGVTQTPKHLITATGQRVTLRCSPRSGDLSVYWYQQSLDQGLQFLIQYYNGEERAKGNILERFSAQQFPDLHSELNLSSLELGDSALYFCASSVSPSAEQYFGPGTRLTVT.

The chain couples TRBV6-5 to TRBJ2-2; D remains ambiguous. The length of the CDR3 is 13 residues. CDR1 and CDR2 (germline): MNHEY, SVGAGI. The ends were cut back, 4 bases at V and 7 bases at J, with 10 bases in the middle. CDR3 amino acids: CASSSRVGGELFF. The DNA of the CDR3 is TGTGCCAGCAGTTCCCGCGTTGGCGGGGAGCTGTTTTTT.

This clone has just one count. V gene TRBV5-4 combines with J gene TRBJ1-2, with 9 bases aligning to TRBD1. With 3 bases clipped from V and 5 bases from J, the junction kept 17 bases outside the gene matches. Germline CDR1 and CDR2: SGHNT and YYREEE (reference sequence). The CDR3 spans 18 residues. The CDR3 coding sequence is TGTGCCAGCAGCTCGGCGCCTCAACAGGGGGCGCGATTATATGGCTACACCTTC. The encoded protein is CASSSAPQQGARLYGYTF.

V gene TRBV29-1 combines with J gene TRBJ2-1, with 9 bases identical to TRBD2. The CDR3 is 13 amino acids. Trimming took 7 bases from V and 3 from J; bases not matched to a gene: 4. Germline loops: CDR1 SQVTM, CDR2 ANQGSEA. CDR3 loop: CSGEAGGYNEQFF. For the CDR3, the DNA is TGCAGCGGGGAAGCGGGGGGCTACAATGAGCAGTTCTTC.